The 10 T cell receptor beta chains listed next were all sequenced from one sample in a study of blood T cell repertoires in COVID-19 (dated by TCRdb to about 2020). Library method: the immunoSEQ multiplex PCR assay. TCRdb mirrors the immuneACCESS table, restricted to in-frame sequences. Some clones are absent from its copies; in checked studies, under half trace to an unresolved V gene, and the reason for the others is unknown. In this sample the table shows roughly 250,000 clones, approximately 86% of which occur a single time. The ten largest clones add up to 6% to 7% of the sample. The sequenced sample consisted of peripheral blood. The receptors come from an older woman with active or convalescent COVID-19.

V and J are TRBV6-1 and TRBJ1-1; TRBD1 matches at 7 bases. The CDR3 runs 14 residues. Germline-derived CDR1 and CDR2 are MNHNS and SASEGT. The junction had 2 bases not matched to a gene; V was cut back by 3 bases and J by 1 base. The CDR3 here is CASSDGDRNTEAFF. The DNA of the CDR3 is TGTGCCAGCAGTGATGGGGACAGGAACACTGAAGCTTTCTTT.

The chain couples TRBV11-3 to TRBJ2-3; tentatively, D is TRBD2 (6 bases). CDR3 length: 13 amino acids. Trimming shortened V by 5 bases and J by 6 bases, and 12 bases separated the two germline ends. Germline V CDR1 and CDR2: SGHNT, YENEEA. The CDR3 DNA sequence: TGTGCCAGCAGCCCCTCGGGAGTGGATACGCAGTATTTT. Its protein is CASSPSGVDTQYF.

The CDR3 reads CASSIGTGTNEKLFF. CDR3 nucleotide sequence: TGTGCCAGTAGTATTGGTACAGGCACTAATGAAAAACTGTTTTTT. The chain employs TRBV19 and TRBJ1-4, with D possibly matching TRBD1 (5 bases). Between the trimmed V and J ends, which lost 3 bases and 2 bases, there was a span of 10 bases. There are 15 residues in the CDR3. CDR1 and CDR2 (germline): LNHDA, SQIVND (reference sequence).

The CDR3 sequence is CASSDLLRAGLLRHGYTF. CDR3 sequence (DNA): TGTGCCAGCAGCGATCTCCTACGTGCGGGACTCCTACGGCATGGCTACACCTTC. V and J are TRBV11-2 and TRBJ1-2; a weak D match, TRBD1 (5 bases). The germline V gene has CDR1 SGHAT and CDR2 FQNNGV. V gave up 5 bases and J gave up 6 bases, with 28 bases separating them. CDR3 length equals 18 residues.

This chain links TRBV6-5 with TRBJ1-5, with D possibly matching TRBD1 (6 bases). The CDR3 loop spans 15 amino acids. Trimming took off 6 bases at V and 1 base at J, with 13 bases between the two ends. Germline V gene data show CDR1 as MNHEY and CDR2 as SVGAGI. DNA of the CDR3: TGTGCCAGCAGCCTCGGGGGGCAGAGCAATCAGCCCCAGCATTTT. It is translated as CASSLGGQSNQPQHF.

The V gene is TRBV18, the J gene TRBJ2-5; D not resolved. Germline V gene lookup returns CDR1 KGHSH and CDR2 LQKENI. The germline V and J ends were trimmed by 6 bases and 5 bases, with 10 bases remaining between them. The CDR3 consists of 12 residues. CDR3 in DNA: TGTGCCAGCTCTACTGATGTGGAGACCCAGTACTTC. Its translation is CASSTDVETQYF.

This clone came up once. The J gene is TRBJ2-3, the V gene TRBV10-1; 7 bases are shared with TRBD2. Germline V gene sequence: CDR1 WNHNN, CDR2 SYGVQD (reference sequence). The ends lost 3 bases at V and 0 bases at J; junction bases unmatched: 15. The CDR3 has 19 residues. The CDR3 sequence: CASSDRSMAGDPSTDTQYF. The CDR3, as DNA: TGCGCCAGCAGTGATAGAAGTATGGCGGGGGACCCTAGCACAGATACGCAGTATTTT.

The sample holds a few counts of this clone. The chain couples TRBV15 to TRBJ1-6; TRBD1 matches 7 bases. This CDR3 is 17 amino acids long. The germline V gene has CDR1 LNHNV and CDR2 YYDKDF (reference sequence). V lost 0 bases and J lost 9; bases outside the gene matches: 11. CDR3 DNA sequence: TGTGCCACCAGCAGAGATAATCGGGACAGAGGGGGTTCACCCCTCCACTTT. This codes for CATSRDNRDRGGSPLHF.

In DNA form, the CDR3 reads TGTGCCAGCAGCTTACCCGACAGGGGATCTGAAGCTTTCTTT. Amino acids: CASSLPDRGSEAFF. This chain links TRBV7-2 with TRBJ1-1; TRBD1 matches at 8 bases. This CDR3 has 14 residues. The V segment lost 2 bases and the J segment 6 bases; nucleotides outside the gene matches: 5. Germline-derived CDR1 and CDR2 are SGHTA and FQGNSA.

This chain joins TRBV5-1 and TRBJ2-7; 9 bases are shared with TRBD1. With 4 bases clipped from V and 4 bases from J, the junction kept 6 bases outside the gene matches. CDR3 length: 14 residues. CDR1 is SGHRS, CDR2 YFSETQ, per germline. The CDR3 reads CASSQQGAIYEQYF. The DNA for the CDR3 is TGCGCCAGCAGCCAACAGGGGGCTATTTACGAGCAGTACTTC.